This entry lists 30 T cell receptor beta chains sequenced from one sample in a study of human T cells and chemical hapten exposure. Each CDR3 protein gets one entry after TCRdb re-called the RACE reads with MiXCR. This table holds approximately 260,000 distinct CDR3 sequences, approximately 8% found once. Time point indicated: pre-sensitization, week 0. Treatment reported: therapeutic diphenylcyclopropenone sensitization with weekly scalp DPC. Sequences were derived from whole blood, sampled in connection with sensitization to the hapten diphenylcyclopropenone (DPC). The receptor set was obtained from a man younger than 35 with alopecia areata. Some clones in this sample may be carry-over from other donors' samples.

There are a few counts of this clonotype. The chain couples TRBV6-4 to TRBJ2-1; possibly TRBD2 for D (6 bases). This CDR3 has 16 amino acids. Germline-derived CDR1 and CDR2 are MRHNA and SNTAGT. Trimming cost V 6 bases and J 8 bases, with 23 bases left between them. CDR3 sequence: CASSQNPGTARDEQFF. The CDR3 bases are TGTGCCAGCAGCCAAAACCCCGGGACTGCTCGCGATGAGCAGTTCTTC.

The chain carries TRBV27 and TRBJ2-5, with D possibly being TRBD1 or TRBD2 (5 bases each). V was pared by 6 bases and J by 2 bases, with 13 bases between. The CDR3 runs 14 residues. The germline gives CDR1 MNHEY, CDR2 SMNVEV (reference sequence). In DNA form, the CDR3 reads TGTGCCAGCAGGCCCTGGGGGAGACAAGAGACCCAGTACTTC. This codes for CASRPWGRQETQYF.

The rearrangement joins TRBV28 to TRBJ1-1; D possibly corresponds to TRBD1 (5 bases). This CDR3 contains 14 residues. With 3 bases removed from V and 1 base from J, the gap between germline ends came to 9 bases. In germline, CDR1 is MDHEN, CDR2 SYDVKM. The CDR3 coding sequence is TGTGCCAGCAGTTTGGGGGGAACGAACACTGAAGCTTTCTTT. Translating gives CASSLGGTNTEAFF.

The V call is TRBV14, the J call TRBJ2-6; D unresolved. The CDR3 is 17 residues long. The ends were cut back, 3 bases at V and 0 bases at J, with 12 bases in the middle. Looked up from germline, CDR1 is SGHDN and CDR2 is FVKESK. The CDR3 bases are TGTGCCAGCAGCCAGTTTGCAGCCTCCTCTGGGGCCAACGTCCTGACTTTC. It specifies CASSQFAASSGANVLTF.

The chain uses TRBV4-2 and TRBJ2-3; D may be TRBD2 (6 bases). Germline assignment: CDR1 LGHNA and CDR2 YNFKEQ. CDR3 length equals 14 residues. Trimming cost V 1 base and J 1 base, with 6 bases left between them. As DNA, the CDR3 is TGTGCCAGCAGCCAAGTAGCGGGCACAGATACGCAGTATTTT. Translation gives CASSQVAGTDTQYF.

The chain is built from TRBV7-2 and TRBJ1-6; 8 nucleotides align to TRBD1. This CDR3 comprises 19 residues. Trimming took 6 bases from V and 0 from J; bases not matched to a gene: 13. The germline CDR1 and CDR2 sequences are SGHTA and FQGNSA. CDR3: CASSLTGGTTSSYNSPLHF. The CDR3 DNA is TGTGCCAGCAGTCTTACAGGGGGAACTACGAGCTCCTATAATTCACCCCTCCACTTT.

This clonotype was counted many times. The chain combines TRBV7-2 with TRBJ1-4; perhaps TRBD1 as D (5 bases). CDR3 length: 16 amino acids. The V and J ends lost 5 bases and 0 bases respectively, with 13 bases between them. Germline loops: CDR1 SGHTA, CDR2 FQGNSA. CDR3 sequence reads: CASSRTTGATNEKLFF. The DNA for the CDR3 is TGTGCCAGCAGCCGGACCACAGGTGCAACTAATGAAAAACTGTTTTTT.

The CDR3 loop is CASSRTQGGYQPQHF. CDR3 coding DNA: TGCGCCAGCAGCCGCACTCAAGGCGGGTATCAGCCCCAGCATTTT. This chain connects TRBV4-1 to TRBJ1-5; D is unclear. The CDR3 has 15 residues. V dropped 4 bases and J dropped 5 bases, with 15 bases sitting between them. CDR1 MGHRA and CDR2 YSYEKL come from the germline V gene.

This clonotype was counted a few times. The chain carries TRBV20-1 and TRBJ2-2, with TRBD1 matching over 8 bases. Germline values: CDR1 DFQATT, CDR2 SNEGSKA (reference sequence). The CDR3 totals 16 residues. The V gene end was trimmed by 2 bases and the J gene end by 4 bases; junction bases not matched to a gene: 9. CDR3 nucleotide sequence: TGCAGTGCTAGAAACCAGGGGGCTCTCGGCACCGGGGAGCTGTTTTTT. It encodes CSARNQGALGTGELFF.

This clonotype was seen many times. This rearrangement joins TRBV6-4 to TRBJ2-3, with D perhaps TRBD2 (6 bases). Looked up from germline, CDR1 is MRHNA and CDR2 is SNTAGT. V was trimmed by 0 bases and J by 4 bases, leaving 8 bases between them. The CDR3 covers 14 residues. CDR3 protein: CASSDSGEADTQYF. The CDR3 DNA reads TGTGCCAGCAGTGACTCGGGGGAGGCAGATACGCAGTATTTT.

The chain employs TRBV29-1 and TRBJ2-3; 14 nucleotides align to TRBD2. The CDR3 has 14 amino acids. Germline-derived CDR1 and CDR2 are SQVTM and ANQGSEA. With 6 bases clipped from V and 7 bases from J, the junction kept 6 bases outside the gene matches. This CDR3 is CSVGLAGGSHTQYF. CDR3 nucleotide sequence: TGCAGCGTCGGACTAGCGGGGGGCTCGCATACGCAGTATTTT.

In regard to this clonotype: The conserved phenylalanine or tryptophan is not found at the CDR3 terminus, so this likely reflects a read error. The chain combines TRBV11-2 with TRBJ2-1; maybe TRBD2 (6 bases). This CDR3 is built from 13 residues. V gave up 5 bases and J gave up 5 bases, with 10 bases separating them. The germline gives CDR1 SGHAT, CDR2 FQNNGV. CDR3 amino acids: CASSKGLHNEQFL. DNA of the CDR3: TGTGCCAGCAGCAAGGGACTCCACAATGAGCAGTTCCTC.

Concerning this clonotype itself: The missing conserved phenylalanine or tryptophan at the end of this CDR3 makes a read error likely. The gene calls are TRBV7-3 and TRBJ1-1; D is possibly TRBD1 (6 bases). The ends were cut back, 8 bases at V and 1 base at J, with 11 bases in the middle. The CDR3 loop spans 13 amino acids. Germline CDR1 reads SGHTA; CDR2 reads FQGTGA. The CDR3 region has the DNA TGTGCCAGCGGAGTACAGGGGAACACTGAAGCTTTCTCT. Amino acid sequence: CASGVQGNTEAFS.

The rearrangement joins TRBV4-1 to TRBJ1-2; no firm D call. The CDR3 loop spans 14 amino acids. The germline V gene has CDR1 MGHRA and CDR2 YSYEKL. V was cut by 1 base and J by 4 bases, with 10 bases left in between. This chain's CDR3 is CASSQGGLPYGYTF. The CDR3 DNA reads as TGCGCCAGCAGCCAAGGAGGCCTCCCCTATGGCTACACCTTC.

The rearrangement links TRBV9 to TRBJ2-4; TRBD2 aligns across 14 bases. This CDR3 is built from 17 residues. In germline, CDR1 is SGDLS, CDR2 YYNGEE. Trimming took 4 bases from V and 7 from J; bases not matched to a gene: 10. CDR3 sequence: CASSPTGTSGGLNIQYF. The CDR3 DNA is TGTGCCAGCAGCCCTACCGGGACTAGCGGGGGCCTCAACATTCAGTACTTC.

This clonotype was recorded a few times. V usage is TRBV20-1 and J usage is TRBJ2-1; D not certain. The CDR3 runs to 10 residues. Germline V gene lookup returns CDR1 DFQATT and CDR2 SNEGSKA (reference sequence). V was pared by 4 bases and J by 7 bases, with 5 bases between. The CDR3 DNA reads TGCAGTGCTATGGAGAATGAGCAGTTCTTC. Its protein product is CSAMENEQFF.

This clonotype appeared a few times. The chain carries TRBV7-6 and TRBJ2-2; tentatively, D is TRBD1 (5 bases). This CDR3 comprises 15 residues. Germline V gene lookup returns CDR1 SGHVS and CDR2 FNYEAQ. The V and J ends lost 1 base and 2 bases respectively, with 8 bases between them. The CDR3 coding sequence is TGTGCCAGCAGCTTAGAGGACATTAACACCGGGGAGCTGTTTTTT. This codes for CASSLEDINTGELFF.

Ten or more counts support this clonotype. The DNA of the CDR3 is TGTGCCAGCAGCTTAGGAGCCAGAAACGAGCAGTACGTC. Translated, it gives CASSLGARNEQYV. The V and J genes are TRBV7-2 and TRBJ2-7; D unresolved. V was cut by 1 base and J by 5 bases, with 9 bases left in between. This CDR3 has 13 residues. Germline V gene lookup returns CDR1 SGHTA and CDR2 FQGNSA.

This clonotype was counted between two and nine times. The chain joins TRBV5-1 to TRBJ2-5; TRBD1 aligns across 9 bases. Trimming at V came to 4 bases and at J to 5 bases, leaving 6 bases not matched to a gene. The length of the CDR3 is 14 residues. Germline-derived CDR1 and CDR2 are SGHRS and YFSETQ. The CDR3 DNA reads as TGCGCCAGCAGCATCGGACAGGGGCTGGAGACCCAGTACTTC. Protein product: CASSIGQGLETQYF.

The chain links TRBV18 to TRBJ2-5; D is possibly TRBD2 (5 bases). V was clipped by 3 bases and J by 7 bases, with 18 bases between them. Per germline, CDR1 KGHSH and CDR2 LQKENI. The CDR3 contains 15 residues. CDR3 coding DNA: TGTGCCAGCTCACCGCGGGCCATCGCGGGCGGGACCCAGTACTTC. It translates to CASSPRAIAGGTQYF.

The chain recombines TRBV12-3 or TRBV12-4 with TRBJ2-3; either TRBD1 or TRBD2 may supply D (5 bases each). Trimming shortened V by 5 bases and J by 4 bases, and 13 bases separated the two germline ends. This CDR3 has 14 residues. The CDR3 region is CASSPERGSDTQYF. CDR3 nucleotide sequence: TGTGCCAGCAGTCCAGAGAGGGGTTCAGATACGCAGTATTTT.

This sequence joins TRBV6-2 or TRBV6-3 and TRBJ2-6, with D unclear. The ends were cut back, 7 bases at V and 0 bases at J, with 13 bases in the middle. This CDR3 has 16 residues. The V gene's germline CDR1 is MNHEY and CDR2 SVGEGT. The CDR3 sequence is CASNNVRSSGANVLTF. CDR3 coding DNA: TGTGCCAGCAATAATGTGCGAAGCTCTGGGGCCAACGTCCTGACTTTC.

In this sample, this clonotype turned up many times. The gene calls are TRBV25-1 and TRBJ2-2; TRBD1 is a possible D gene (5 bases). The CDR3 covers 15 residues. Trimming cost V 8 bases and J 0 bases, with 13 bases left between them. Germline V CDR1 and CDR2: MGHDK, SYGVNS. CDR3: CASRGPGPNTGELFF. CDR3 nucleotides: TGTGCCAGCCGCGGTCCAGGGCCGAACACCGGGGAGCTGTTTTTT. Full variable domain (missing parts from reference TRBV25-1 and TRBJ2-2): EADIYQTPRYLVIGTGKKITLECSQTMGHDKMYWYQQDPGMELHLIHYSYGVNSTEKGDLSSESTVSRIRTEHFPLTLESARPSHTSQYLCASRGPGPNTGELFFGEGSRLTVL.

Many counts were recorded for this clonotype. The rearrangement links TRBV11-2 to TRBJ2-5; D not certain. CDR3 length equals 16 residues. Germline V CDR1 and CDR2: SGHAT, FQNNGV. The V end lost 1 base, the J end lost 2 bases, and 14 bases lay between the germline ends. CDR3 DNA sequence: TGTGCCAGCAGCTTAGGAGGCATGCACTTACAAGAGACCCAGTACTTC. This encodes CASSLGGMHLQETQYF.

This clonotype showed up just a few times. This sequence joins TRBV19 and TRBJ1-2; 7 positions match TRBD1. V shed 3 bases, J shed 2 bases, and the junction held 3 bases outside the gene matches. Germline CDR1 is LNHDA and CDR2 is SQIVND (reference sequence). The CDR3 has 14 amino acids. CDR3 protein: CASSISTGNYGYTF. CDR3 sequence (DNA): TGTGCCAGTAGTATTTCGACAGGGAACTATGGCTACACCTTC.

This clonotype occurred a few times. V gene TRBV7-9 combines with J gene TRBJ1-4; TRBD1 matches at 10 bases. Germline CDR1 reads SEHNR; CDR2 reads FQNEAQ (reference sequence). V shed 8 bases and J 3 bases; nucleotides not matched to a gene: 9. CDR3 length: 16 amino acids. The CDR3 here is CASRGRDRGANEKLFF. The CDR3 nucleotides are TGTGCCAGCCGTGGCCGGGACAGGGGTGCTAATGAAAAACTGTTTTTT.

The chain employs TRBV28 and TRBJ2-2; tentative D call: TRBD2 (5 bases). CDR3 length: 17 amino acids. Germline-derived CDR1 and CDR2 are MDHEN and SYDVKM. V was shortened by 8 bases and J by 4 bases, with 23 bases between the two germline ends. CDR3: CASAPTPARGSTGELFF. Here the CDR3 DNA reads TGTGCCAGCGCCCCCACCCCCGCCAGAGGGTCCACCGGGGAGCTGTTTTTT. Filled out from reference TRBV28 and TRBJ2-2, the complete variable domain reads DVKVTQSSRYLVKRTGEKVFLECVQDMDHENMFWYRQDPGLGLRLIYFSYDVKMKEKGDIPEGYSVSREKKERFSLILESASTNQTSMYLCASAPTPARGSTGELFFGEGSRLTVL.

This chain connects TRBV7-2 to TRBJ1-5; D remains unclear. Deletions cut 8 bases from V and 4 bases from J, with 12 bases between. Germline CDR1 is SGHTA and CDR2 is FQGNSA. The CDR3 contains 13 residues. For the CDR3, the DNA is TGTGCCAGCGGGCCAGATCTTAATCAGCCCCAGCATTTT. Translating gives CASGPDLNQPQHF.

This clonotype occurred a few times. The J gene is TRBJ1-2, the V gene TRBV7-9; possible D gene TRBD1, 5 bases. Trimming stripped 0 bases from V and 3 bases from J, with 8 bases between. This CDR3 region has 14 residues. Germline-derived CDR1 and CDR2 are SEHNR and FQNEAQ (reference sequence). This CDR3 reads CASSLARGDYGYTF. CDR3 nucleotide sequence: TGTGCCAGCAGCTTAGCAAGGGGCGACTATGGCTACACCTTC.

The genes are TRBV7-2 and TRBJ1-4; D is perhaps TRBD1 (5 bases). Germline loops: CDR1 SGHTA, CDR2 FQGNSA. CDR3 length: 14 amino acids. With 4 bases removed from V and 8 bases from J, the gap between germline ends came to 14 bases. The CDR3 sequence is CASSWDGGGEKLFF. The CDR3 DNA follows: TGTGCCAGCAGCTGGGACGGGGGTGGAGAAAAACTGTTTTTT.